These 28 T cell receptor beta chains were sequenced from one sample in a study of T cells expressing NK-cell markers. Reprocessing the 5' RACE reads, TCRdb reports a single entry for every CDR3 protein and omits DNA. This sample contains about 260,000 distinct CDR3 sequences. The specimen sequenced was blood T cells: a sorted CD56 or NKG2C T cell subset, CD4+ or CD8+ T cells, or bulk PBMC T cells (not recorded which). These receptors were taken from a woman aged 18 to 75 in good health.

The chain uses TRBV7-8 and TRBJ2-2; absent DNA, TCRdb's TRBD2 call cannot be checked. Germline CDR1 reads SGHVS; CDR2 reads FQNEAQ. There are 16 residues in the CDR3. This CDR3 reads CASSITSGRVSGELFF.

The chain recombines TRBV7-9 with TRBJ2-5; absent DNA, TCRdb's TRBD2 call cannot be checked. From germline, CDR1 is SEHNR and CDR2 FQNEAQ (reference sequence). The CDR3 spans 14 residues. CDR3 loop: CASSSGPAAETQYF. Full variable domain (missing parts from reference TRBV7-9 and TRBJ2-5): DTGVSQNPRHKITKRGQNVTFRCDPISEHNRLYWYRQTLGQGPEFLTYFQNEAQLEKSRLLSDRFSAERPKGSFSTLEIQRTEQGDSAMYLCASSSGPAAETQYFGPGTRLLVL.

The chain recombines TRBV28 with TRBJ1-2; the TCRdb call, TRBD1, lacks DNA for checking. The CDR3 has 12 residues. Germline V gene sequence: CDR1 MDHEN, CDR2 SYDVKM. This CDR3 reads CASSYSGLQPIF.

The chain combines TRBV12-3 or TRBV12-4 with TRBJ2-3; the D gene TCRdb calls, TRBD2, cannot be checked with no DNA. The CDR3 has 18 residues. CDR3 amino acids: CASSLGLAGGPSTDTQYF.

The CDR3 sequence: CASSLGAEGYTQYF. The rearrangement uses TRBV5-1 and TRBJ2-3; TCRdb picks TRBD2, but there is no DNA to check that call. The germline CDR1 and CDR2 sequences are SGHRS and YFSETQ. The CDR3 consists of 14 residues.

The V call is TRBV20-1, the J call TRBJ2-5; TCRdb's assignment of TRBD1 cannot be checked, as there is no DNA. Per germline, CDR1 DFQATT and CDR2 SNEGSKA (reference sequence). The CDR3 loop spans 13 amino acids. The CDR3 spells CSARVPPGETQYF.

V usage is TRBV30 and J usage is TRBJ2-2; TCRdb picks TRBD2, but there is no DNA to check that call. Germline V gives CDR1 GTSNPN, CDR2 SVGIG (reference sequence). The CDR3 totals 17 residues. The CDR3 sequence is CAWSVPRSGSPTGELFF. The full variable domain, in which reference TRBV30 and TRBJ2-2 provide the parts outside the CDR3, is SQTIHQWPATLVQPVGSPLSLECTVEGTSNPNLYWYRQAAGRGLQLLFYSVGIGQISSEVPQNLSASRPQDRQFILSSKKLLLSDSGFYLCAWSVPRSGSPTGELFFGEGSRLTVL.

The genes are TRBV19 and TRBJ2-1; checking the TCRdb D call of TRBD1 is not possible without DNA. CDR1 LNHDA and CDR2 SQIVND come from the germline V gene (reference sequence). This CDR3 region has 17 residues. CDR3 in amino acids: CASSIGGAGSLYNEQFF.

V gene TRBV5-1 combines with J gene TRBJ2-3. Germline V gene lookup returns CDR1 SGHRS and CDR2 YFSETQ. This CDR3 is 13 amino acids long. CDR3 sequence: CASSLEADQAQYF.

The V gene is TRBV14, the J gene TRBJ2-1; the TCRdb call, TRBD1, lacks DNA for checking. CDR1 and CDR2 from the germline V gene are SGHDN and FVKESK. The CDR3 is 21 residues long. Here the CDR3 reads CASSQDRGRTRWTGSYNEQFF.

The chain joins TRBV20-1 to TRBJ2-7; the TCRdb call, TRBD1, lacks DNA for checking. The CDR3 is made up of 15 amino acids. Germline V gene lookup returns CDR1 DFQATT and CDR2 SNEGSKA (reference sequence). The CDR3 spells CSARRQGSGSYEQYF.

This CDR3 is CASSQDSKQGVSPLHF. V is TRBV4-3 and J is TRBJ1-6; the TCRdb D gene call, TRBD1, has no DNA to confirm it. Per germline, CDR1 LGHNA and CDR2 YSLEER. The CDR3 covers 16 residues.

This CDR3 reads CSASRASGGLADTQYF. This rearrangement joins TRBV20-1 to TRBJ2-3; with no DNA, the TCRdb D assignment of TRBD2 cannot be verified. This CDR3 comprises 16 residues. Germline lookup yields CDR1 DFQATT and CDR2 SNEGSKA (reference sequence).

The chain joins TRBV7-6 to TRBJ2-2; the D call of TRBD1 rests on TCRdb alone, since no DNA is present to check it. The CDR3 length is 13 residues. The germline V gene encodes CDR1 SGHVS and CDR2 FNYEAQ. The CDR3 sequence: CASSSTGTGELFF.

The genes are TRBV29-1 and TRBJ1-2; lacking DNA, the TRBD1 call made by TCRdb goes unchecked. From germline, CDR1 is SQVTM and CDR2 ANQGSEA. The CDR3 has 12 residues. The CDR3 reads CSVEAGTYGYTF.

The rearrangement joins TRBV7-8 to TRBJ2-2; with no DNA, the TCRdb D assignment of TRBD2 cannot be verified. In germline, CDR1 is SGHVS, CDR2 FQNEAQ. There are 15 residues in the CDR3. CDR3 region: CAGSSARGNYGELFF.

This rearrangement joins TRBV5-4 to TRBJ1-6. CDR1 and CDR2 from the germline V gene are SGHNT and YYREEE (reference sequence). The CDR3 totals 16 residues. The CDR3: CASSLAPRSYNSPLHF. The complete variable domain, with remaining parts taken from reference TRBV5-4 and TRBJ1-6, reads ETGVTQSPTHLIKTRGQQVTLRCSSQSGHNTVSWYQQALGQGPQFIFQYYREEENGRGNFPPRFSGLQFPNYSSELNVNALELDDSALYLCASSLAPRSYNSPLHFGNGTRLTVT.

This rearrangement joins TRBV12-3 or TRBV12-4 to TRBJ1-4; the TCRdb call, TRBD1, lacks DNA for checking. This CDR3 has 16 amino acids. CDR3 region: CASSFLDRGSGEKLFF.

The rearrangement joins TRBV5-5 to TRBJ2-2; there is no DNA to check the TCRdb D call of TRBD1. Germline V CDR1 and CDR2: SGHKS, YYEKEE (reference sequence). The CDR3 has 18 amino acids. CDR3 amino acids: CASSLQLRTAQGAGELFF.

The chain employs TRBV20-1 and TRBJ2-3; as DNA is missing, the TRBD2 call by TCRdb cannot be tested. The germline gives CDR1 DFQATT, CDR2 SNEGSKA (reference sequence). CDR3 length equals 15 residues. CDR3 in amino acids: CSARPPSSWTDTQYF.

The V call is TRBV30, the J call TRBJ2-1; without DNA, the TCRdb call of TRBD1 cannot be checked. The CDR3 extends over 12 amino acids. Germline values: CDR1 GTSNPN, CDR2 SVGIG (reference sequence). CDR3 region: CAWDRVYNEQFF.

This chain links TRBV5-1 with TRBJ2-3; the TCRdb call, TRBD1, lacks DNA for checking. In germline, CDR1 is SGHRS, CDR2 YFSETQ. The length of the CDR3 is 14 residues. CDR3 region: CATGGGGPTDTQYF.

The chain has TRBV4-3 and TRBJ2-1; TCRdb's assignment of TRBD2 cannot be checked, as there is no DNA. Germline V gene data show CDR1 as LGHNA and CDR2 as YSLEER. The CDR3 loop spans 16 amino acids. CDR3 protein: CASSQFPSGDYNEQFF.

CDR3 sequence: CASSRVGEAFF. The rearrangement joins TRBV6-5 to TRBJ1-1. This CDR3 has 11 amino acids. Germline V gene lookup returns CDR1 MNHEY and CDR2 SVGAGI.

V gene TRBV29-1 combines with J gene TRBJ2-3; TCRdb reports TRBD2, a call that lacks DNA to check it against. The CDR3 runs to 15 residues. Per germline, CDR1 SQVTM and CDR2 ANQGSEA. The CDR3 sequence: CSVERSASGVSTQYF.

The genes are TRBV6-1 and TRBJ1-5. Germline V gene sequence: CDR1 MNHNS, CDR2 SASEGT. The CDR3 loop spans 13 amino acids. The CDR3 is CASSAYSNQPQHF.

The chain carries TRBV13 and TRBJ2-7; checking the TCRdb D call of TRBD2 is not possible without DNA. The CDR3 runs to 16 residues. Germline V gives CDR1 PRHDT, CDR2 FYEKMQ (reference sequence). The CDR3 loop reads CASSLRLPREAYEQYF.

The chain couples TRBV20-1 to TRBJ2-4; TCRdb selects TRBD1, and the lack of DNA leaves this call unchecked. Germline CDR1 reads DFQATT; CDR2 reads SNEGSKA (reference sequence). There are 14 residues in the CDR3. The CDR3 spells CSAPGGLAKNIQYF.